The rows below give T cell receptor beta chains drawn from one sample of a study of CD8 T cells in Susac syndrome. TCRdb recomputed calls from the immunoSEQ multiplex PCR reads with MiXCR, one row per CDR3 protein. The data contain some 140,000 distinct CDR3 sequences, just under 95% of them singletons. The sample taken for sequencing was CD8+ T cells from PBMCs. These receptors came from a human donor with Susac syndrome. CDR3s include the opening cysteine and the closing phenylalanine or tryptophan. The order of the fields is V gene, J gene, D gene, CDR3 length, clone size, CDR3 protein, CDR3 DNA. D genes are given only for firm matches. Clone size, where shown, is once, few, many, or a class for clones that have expanded.

TRBV14	TRBJ1-2	NA	13	NA	CASSQGGDYGYTF	TGTGCCAGCAGCCAAGGGGGGGACTATGGCTACACCTTC
TRBV27	TRBJ2-1	NA	14	NA	CASRVGGGWYEQFF	TGTGCCAGCAGGGTGGGGGGAGGATGGTATGAGCAGTTCTTC
TRBV10-3	TRBJ2-1	TRBD2	15	NA	CAITSGTSIFDEQFF	TGTGCCATCACAAGCGGGACTAGTATTTTCGATGAGCAGTTCTTC
TRBV4-1	TRBJ1-2	NA	14	NA	CATTDLGGNYGYTF	TGCGCCACGACCGACTTAGGGGGAAACTATGGCTACACCTTC
TRBV2	TRBJ2-3	TRBD1	14	NA	CASPGQGNTDTQYF	TGTGCCAGCCCGGGACAGGGGAACACAGATACGCAGTATTTT
TRBV29-1	TRBJ2-7	NA	14	NA	CSVEFPGGSYEQYF	TGCAGCGTTGAATTCCCTGGGGGTTCCTACGAGCAGTACTTC
TRBV6-5	TRBJ1-1	NA	14	NA	CASSPSGGATEAFF	TGTGCCAGCAGCCCCTCGGGGGGGGCGACTGAAGCTTTCTTT
TRBV27	TRBJ2-3	NA	12	few	CASSYRADTQYF	TGTGCCAGCAGTTATCGGGCAGATACGCAGTATTTT
TRBV29-1	TRBJ1-2	NA	13	NA	CSAKLDGNYGYTF	TGCAGCGCAAAATTGGACGGGAACTATGGCTACACCTTC
TRBV2	TRBJ2-3	NA	18	NA	CASSEVTQVFESTDTQYF	TGTGCCAGCAGTGAAGTTACTCAGGTCTTCGAATCCACAGATACGCAGTATTTT
TRBV5-4	TRBJ2-3	NA	15	NA	CASSGGLPLEDTQYF	TGTGCCAGCAGCGGGGGACTCCCGCTGGAAGATACGCAGTATTTT
TRBV7-3	TRBJ2-3	TRBD2	15	NA	CASTPAGGGTDTQYF	TGTGCCAGCACCCCTGCGGGAGGAGGCACAGATACGCAGTATTTT
TRBV27	TRBJ1-1	TRBD1	15	NA	CASTPQGGINTEAFF	TGTGCCAGCACCCCGCAGGGGGGCATTAACACTGAAGCTTTCTTT
TRBV6-5	TRBJ2-5	TRBD2	15	NA	CASSHRRTSQETQYF	TGTGCCAGCAGCCACCGGAGGACTAGCCAAGAGACCCAGTACTTC
TRBV29-1	TRBJ1-2	TRBD1	15	NA	CSVSGTGGPNYGYTF	TGCAGCGTCTCCGGGACAGGGGGACCTAACTATGGCTACACCTTC
TRBV27	TRBJ2-7	NA	14	NA	CASSLLTGAEEQYF	TGTGCCAGCAGTTTACTTACGGGAGCGGAAGAGCAGTACTTC